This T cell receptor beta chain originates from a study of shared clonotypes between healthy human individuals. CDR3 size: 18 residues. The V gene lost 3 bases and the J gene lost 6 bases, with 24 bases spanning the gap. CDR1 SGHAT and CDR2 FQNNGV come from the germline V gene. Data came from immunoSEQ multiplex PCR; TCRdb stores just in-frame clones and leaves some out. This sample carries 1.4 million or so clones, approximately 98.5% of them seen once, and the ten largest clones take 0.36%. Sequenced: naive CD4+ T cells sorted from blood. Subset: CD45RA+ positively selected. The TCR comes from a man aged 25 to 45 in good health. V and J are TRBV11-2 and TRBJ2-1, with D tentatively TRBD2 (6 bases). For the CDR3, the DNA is TGTGCCAGCAGCTTTCCGGGACTGGGTTATTCCTTTGGCAATGAGCAGTTCTTC. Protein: CASSFPGLGYSFGNEQFF.